This TCR beta chain was recorded in a study of neurological immune-mediated disorders. Time point: longitudinal time-point 3. Template-switch 5'RACE cDNA synthesis added a 10-nucleotide unique molecular identifier. MiXCR, run by TCRdb on the 5' RACE reads, gives a single entry per CDR3 protein. The sample lists 95,000 to 110,000 distinct CDR3 sequences, approximately 11% occurring once. The CDR3 has 15 amino acids. Trimming shortened V by 7 bases and J by 7 bases, and 20 bases separated the two germline ends. Germline lookup yields CDR1 MDHEN and CDR2 SYDVKM. This clonotype has a count of ten or more. This TCR was recovered from a female donor with HTLV-1-associated myelopathy (HAM/TSP). Input material: PBMCs. This chain connects TRBV28 to TRBJ2-1; unclear D gene. CDR3 sequence: CASNPPRDGINEQFF. CDR3 nucleotides: TGTGCCAGCAATCCTCCCCGTGACGGAATAAATGAGCAGTTCTTC.